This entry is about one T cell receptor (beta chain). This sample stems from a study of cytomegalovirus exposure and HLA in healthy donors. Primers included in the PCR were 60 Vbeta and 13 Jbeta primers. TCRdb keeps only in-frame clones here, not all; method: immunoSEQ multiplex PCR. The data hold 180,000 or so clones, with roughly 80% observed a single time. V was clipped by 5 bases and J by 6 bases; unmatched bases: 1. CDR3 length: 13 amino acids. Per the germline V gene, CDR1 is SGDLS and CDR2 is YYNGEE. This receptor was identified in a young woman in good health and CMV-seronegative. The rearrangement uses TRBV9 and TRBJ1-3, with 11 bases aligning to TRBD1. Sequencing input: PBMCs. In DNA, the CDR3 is TGTGCCAGCAGGGGACAGGGGGAAAACACCATATATTTT. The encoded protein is CASRGQGENTIYF.